The rows below give T cell receptor beta chains drawn from one sample of a study of shared clonotypes between healthy human individuals. Sequenced by immunoSEQ multiplex PCR; TCRdb stores in-frame clones only, minus some. The data contain fewer than 600,000 clones, 60% to 85% of them singletons. The material sequenced was PBMCs. The receptors here all came from a woman in her thirties or forties in good health. Some clones in this sample may be carry-over from other donors' samples. Each CDR3 is given with its conserved first and last residue. D genes are given only for firm matches. Clone size is stated in some rows and not others, as once, few, many or a class when expanded.

J gene: TRBJ1-4; V gene: TRBV5-1; CDR3 length: 15; D gene: -; clone size: -; CDR3 DNA: TGCGCCAGCAGCTTGGGGGGGCGAACTAATGAAAAACTGTTTTTT; CDR3 protein: CASSLGGRTNEKLFF
J gene: TRBJ1-4; V gene: TRBV5-4; CDR3 length: 15; D gene: -; clone size: -; CDR3 DNA: TGTGCCAGCAGCTTGGAGAGGGGGAATAATGAAAAACTGTTTTTT; CDR3 protein: CASSLERGNNEKLFF
J gene: TRBJ2-3; V gene: TRBV5-1; CDR3 length: 16; D gene: TRBD2; clone size: -; CDR3 DNA: TGCGCCAGCAGCTCGCTGACTAGCGGGAGTGGAGATACGCAGTATTTT; CDR3 protein: CASSSLTSGSGDTQYF
J gene: TRBJ1-2; V gene: TRBV4-3; CDR3 length: 15; D gene: -; clone size: -; CDR3 DNA: TGCGCCAGCAGCACCCGGGACTCTTTCAACTATGGCTACACCTTC; CDR3 protein: CASSTRDSFNYGYTF
J gene: TRBJ1-5; V gene: TRBV6-1; CDR3 length: 12; D gene: -; clone size: few; CDR3 DNA: TGTGCCAGCAGTGAAGCAGGGGTAACCCAGCATTTT; CDR3 protein: CASSEAGVTQHF
J gene: TRBJ2-7; V gene: TRBV11-3; CDR3 length: 13; D gene: -; clone size: -; CDR3 DNA: TGTGCCAGCAGCTTAGGACGGGAGACGACAGCTACCTTC; CDR3 protein: CASSLGRETTATF
J gene: TRBJ2-7; V gene: TRBV7-9; CDR3 length: 14; D gene: -; clone size: -; CDR3 DNA: TGTGCCAGCAGCTTATCTGTAGGGACCTACGAGCAGTACTTC; CDR3 protein: CASSLSVGTYEQYF
J gene: TRBJ1-5; V gene: TRBV6-1; CDR3 length: 14; D gene: TRBD1; clone size: -; CDR3 DNA: TGTGCCAGCAGATTGGACAGGGGTGGTCAGCCCCAGCATTTT; CDR3 protein: CASRLDRGGQPQHF
J gene: TRBJ1-3; V gene: TRBV5-4; CDR3 length: 16; D gene: -; clone size: once; CDR3 DNA: TGTGCCAGCAGCCTGGACGGTCGACCCTCTGGAAACACCATATATTTT; CDR3 protein: CASSLDGRPSGNTIYF
J gene: TRBJ1-1; V gene: TRBV28; CDR3 length: 13; D gene: -; clone size: -; CDR3 DNA: TGTGCCAGCAGGCCGTATTCGGGGACTGAAGCTTTCTTT; CDR3 protein: CASRPYSGTEAFF
J gene: TRBJ1-1; V gene: TRBV23-1; CDR3 length: 12; D gene: -; clone size: -; CDR3 DNA: TGCGCCAGCAGGCGCCCGTACGCTGAAGCTTTCTTT; CDR3 protein: CASRRPYAEAFF
J gene: TRBJ2-5; V gene: TRBV4-2; CDR3 length: 18; D gene: TRBD2; clone size: -; CDR3 DNA: TGTGCCAGCAGCCAGGGAGCTATAGCGGGAGCGCCACAAGAGACCCAGTACTTC; CDR3 protein: CASSQGAIAGAPQETQYF
J gene: TRBJ2-3; V gene: TRBV28; CDR3 length: 13; D gene: -; clone size: -; CDR3 DNA: TGTGCCAGCAACGGCGACAGCACAGATACGCAGTATTTT; CDR3 protein: CASNGDSTDTQYF
J gene: TRBJ1-3; V gene: TRBV11-2; CDR3 length: 17; D gene: TRBD1; clone size: -; CDR3 DNA: TGTGCCAGCAGCCTGACGACAGGGGGACAAACTGGAAACACCATATATTTT; CDR3 protein: CASSLTTGGQTGNTIYF
J gene: TRBJ2-7; V gene: TRBV5-1; CDR3 length: 13; D gene: -; clone size: once; CDR3 DNA: TGCGCCAGCAGCTTAAGGCTCCGGGGCGAGCAGTACTTC; CDR3 protein: CASSLRLRGEQYF
J gene: TRBJ1-1; V gene: TRBV2; CDR3 length: 11; D gene: -; clone size: -; CDR3 DNA: TGTGCCAGCACGAGAGGGGCTGAAGCTTTCTTT; CDR3 protein: CASTRGAEAFF
J gene: TRBJ2-7; V gene: TRBV6-5; CDR3 length: 14; D gene: TRBD2; clone size: -; CDR3 DNA: TGTGCCAGCAGTCTTCTAGCGGTCCCCTACGAGCAGTACTTC; CDR3 protein: CASSLLAVPYEQYF
J gene: TRBJ2-5; V gene: TRBV2; CDR3 length: 13; D gene: -; clone size: many; CDR3 DNA: TGTGCCAGCAGTGTCGTCGGGGAGGAGACCCAGTACTTC; CDR3 protein: CASSVVGEETQYF
J gene: TRBJ2-1; V gene: TRBV7-9; CDR3 length: 19; D gene: TRBD2; clone size: -; CDR3 DNA: TGTGCCAGCAGCTTAGAGGGACTAGCGGGCCGACGATCCTACAATGAGCAGTTCTTC; CDR3 protein: CASSLEGLAGRRSYNEQFF
J gene: TRBJ2-7; V gene: TRBV27; CDR3 length: 15; D gene: -; clone size: few; CDR3 DNA: TGTGCCAGCAGTTTAAACGGAAGACTTTCTAGCGAGCAGTACTTC; CDR3 protein: CASSLNGRLSSEQYF
J gene: TRBJ1-1; V gene: TRBV5-1; CDR3 length: 17; D gene: -; clone size: few; CDR3 DNA: TGCGCCAGCAGCTTGAACCCGATGGGTGTCGTGAACACTGAAGCTTTCTTT; CDR3 protein: CASSLNPMGVVNTEAFF
J gene: TRBJ1-2; V gene: TRBV9; CDR3 length: 13; D gene: TRBD1; clone size: -; CDR3 DNA: TGTGCCAGCAGCCACAGGGGGGCCTATGGCTACACCTTC; CDR3 protein: CASSHRGAYGYTF
J gene: TRBJ2-3; V gene: TRBV4-2; CDR3 length: 15; D gene: -; clone size: few; CDR3 DNA: TGTGCCAGCAGCCAAGATGGCGAAAGCACAGATACGCAGTATTTT; CDR3 protein: CASSQDGESTDTQYF
J gene: TRBJ2-1; V gene: TRBV5-1; CDR3 length: 16; D gene: TRBD1; clone size: -; CDR3 DNA: TGCGCCAGCAGCTTCGACGGACAGGGGTCCTACAATGAGCAGTTCTTC; CDR3 protein: CASSFDGQGSYNEQFF
J gene: TRBJ2-5; V gene: TRBV19; CDR3 length: 15; D gene: TRBD2; clone size: -; CDR3 DNA: TGTGCCAGTAGTTCCCACAGCGGGGAGCAAGAGACCCAGTACTTC; CDR3 protein: CASSSHSGEQETQYF
J gene: TRBJ2-1; V gene: TRBV18; CDR3 length: 17; D gene: TRBD2; clone size: -; CDR3 DNA: TGTGCCAGCTCACCACCCCAGGGACTAGCGGGAGTCAATGAGCAGTTCTTC; CDR3 protein: CASSPPQGLAGVNEQFF
J gene: TRBJ1-1; V gene: TRBV10-1; CDR3 length: 13; D gene: TRBD1; clone size: -; CDR3 DNA: TGCGCCAGCAGTGAGTCAGAGGGGGCGCAAGCTTTCTTT; CDR3 protein: CASSESEGAQAFF
J gene: TRBJ2-7; V gene: TRBV6-6; CDR3 length: 15; D gene: -; clone size: -; CDR3 DNA: TGTGCCAGCAGACATGGGGCGTTTCGTCCCTACGAGCAGTACTTC; CDR3 protein: CASRHGAFRPYEQYF
J gene: TRBJ2-3; V gene: TRBV5-1; CDR3 length: 14; D gene: TRBD1; clone size: -; CDR3 DNA: TGCGCCAGCAGGACCGGGACAGGCACAGATACGCAGTATTTT; CDR3 protein: CASRTGTGTDTQYF
J gene: TRBJ2-5; V gene: TRBV29-1; CDR3 length: 14; D gene: TRBD1; clone size: -; CDR3 DNA: TGCAGCGTTGACGGGACAGGGTTTCAAGAGACCCAGTACTTC; CDR3 protein: CSVDGTGFQETQYF
J gene: TRBJ2-2; V gene: TRBV15; CDR3 length: 15; D gene: -; clone size: -; CDR3 DNA: TGTGCCACCAGCAGGGACAGATCGAACACCGGGGAGCTGTTTTTT; CDR3 protein: CATSRDRSNTGELFF
J gene: TRBJ1-2; V gene: TRBV2; CDR3 length: 14; D gene: -; clone size: -; CDR3 DNA: TGTGCCAGCAGCAACCTACCTCAAATTGGTGGCTACACCTTC; CDR3 protein: CASSNLPQIGGYTF
J gene: TRBJ1-4; V gene: TRBV28; CDR3 length: 11; D gene: -; clone size: -; CDR3 DNA: TGTGCCAGCAAGGATTTCGAAAAACTGTTTTTT; CDR3 protein: CASKDFEKLFF
J gene: TRBJ2-1; V gene: TRBV29-1; CDR3 length: 15; D gene: TRBD2; clone size: -; CDR3 DNA: TGCAGCGTTGAAGGGCGGGAGGGCCTCCGGGGTGAGCAGTTCTTC; CDR3 protein: CSVEGREGLRGEQFF
J gene: TRBJ2-7; V gene: TRBV19; CDR3 length: 14; D gene: -; clone size: few; CDR3 DNA: TGTGCCAGTAGTAACCCAGGGATCGCCTACGAGCAGTACTTC; CDR3 protein: CASSNPGIAYEQYF
J gene: TRBJ2-7; V gene: TRBV28; CDR3 length: 15; D gene: -; clone size: -; CDR3 DNA: TGTGCCAGCAGTTCTCCCCTGAGGGGCCCCTACGAGCAGTACTTC; CDR3 protein: CASSSPLRGPYEQYF
J gene: TRBJ2-5; V gene: TRBV11-3; CDR3 length: 14; D gene: TRBD1; clone size: -; CDR3 DNA: TGTGCCAGCAGCCCAACAGGGGTCGGGGAGACCCAGTACTTC; CDR3 protein: CASSPTGVGETQYF
J gene: TRBJ2-4; V gene: TRBV4-1; CDR3 length: 19; D gene: TRBD1; clone size: -; CDR3 DNA: TGCGCCAGCAGCCAAGTCGGACAGGGGGGCCTTTTAGCCAAAAACATTCAGTACTTC; CDR3 protein: CASSQVGQGGLLAKNIQYF
J gene: TRBJ2-5; V gene: TRBV5-1; CDR3 length: 14; D gene: -; clone size: -; CDR3 DNA: TGCGCCAGCAGCTTGATCAATCCCCAAGAGACCCAGTACTTC; CDR3 protein: CASSLINPQETQYF
J gene: TRBJ2-7; V gene: TRBV5-1; CDR3 length: 14; D gene: TRBD1; clone size: -; CDR3 DNA: TGCGCCAGCAGCTTTGGGACAGGCTCCTACGAGCAGTACTTC; CDR3 protein: CASSFGTGSYEQYF
J gene: TRBJ2-3; V gene: TRBV18; CDR3 length: 14; D gene: TRBD2; clone size: -; CDR3 DNA: TGTGCCAGCTCACCAGCGGGAGGGCCAGATACGCAGTATTTT; CDR3 protein: CASSPAGGPDTQYF
J gene: TRBJ2-2; V gene: TRBV7-9; CDR3 length: 16; D gene: -; clone size: -; CDR3 DNA: TGTGCCAGCAGCTTAGGTCCAGCGATAAACACCGGGGAGCTGTTTTTT; CDR3 protein: CASSLGPAINTGELFF